Below, one T cell receptor beta chain is given with its context. Looked up from germline, CDR1 is SEHNR and CDR2 is FQNEAQ (reference sequence). The CDR3 totals 15 residues. Trimming shortened V by 2 bases and J by 4 bases, and 12 bases separated the two germline ends. The sample comes from a study of blood T cell repertoires in COVID-19. TCRdb's copy holds only in-frame clones and misses some; the assay was immunoSEQ multiplex PCR. Of about 220,000 clones in the sample, 86% were seen once. This TCR was recovered from a woman between 40 and 50 years old with acute COVID-19. The material sequenced was PBMCs or T cells enriched from blood (not recorded which). The chain is built from TRBV7-9 and TRBJ1-5, with a tentative D call TRBD1 (6 bases). The CDR3 protein is CASSLFQGINQPQHF. CDR3 in DNA: TGTGCCAGCAGCTTATTTCAGGGGATAAATCAGCCCCAGCATTTT. Together with reference TRBV7-9 and TRBJ1-5, the CDR3 gives the full variable domain: DTGVSQNPRHKITKRGQNVTFRCDPISEHNRLYWYRQTLGQGPEFLTYFQNEAQLEKSRLLSDRFSAERPKGSFSTLEIQRTEQGDSAMYLCASSLFQGINQPQHFGDGTRLSIL.